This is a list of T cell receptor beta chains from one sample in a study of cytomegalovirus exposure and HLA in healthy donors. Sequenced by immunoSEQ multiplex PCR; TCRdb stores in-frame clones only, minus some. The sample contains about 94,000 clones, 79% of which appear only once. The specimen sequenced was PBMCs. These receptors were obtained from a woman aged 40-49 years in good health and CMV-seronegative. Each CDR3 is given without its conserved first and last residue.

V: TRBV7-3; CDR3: ASSPFGGGQF
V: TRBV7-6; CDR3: ASSPGQGSSGANVLT
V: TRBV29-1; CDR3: SVVTGGPAF
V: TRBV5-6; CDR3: ASSLEGAAF
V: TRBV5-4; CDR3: ASSLDLSNEQF
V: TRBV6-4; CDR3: ASSGLSNEQF
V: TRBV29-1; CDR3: SAKTGTADLRAF
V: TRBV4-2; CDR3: ASSQVLAGGPDTQY
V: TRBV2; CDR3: ASSERGQGYSPLH
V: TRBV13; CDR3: ASSLLSLHTEAF
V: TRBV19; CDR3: ASSTPGQLNEKLF
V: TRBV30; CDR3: AKGGQGYNEQF
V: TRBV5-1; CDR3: ASSLAGPSREQY
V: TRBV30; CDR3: AWSRPGQGIGFRKNTEAF
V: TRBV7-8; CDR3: ASSLEGLTVNYGYT
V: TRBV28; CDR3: ASRTRLAGHSSYNEQF
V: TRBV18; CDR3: ASSPRGSRTGIDWSYNSPLH